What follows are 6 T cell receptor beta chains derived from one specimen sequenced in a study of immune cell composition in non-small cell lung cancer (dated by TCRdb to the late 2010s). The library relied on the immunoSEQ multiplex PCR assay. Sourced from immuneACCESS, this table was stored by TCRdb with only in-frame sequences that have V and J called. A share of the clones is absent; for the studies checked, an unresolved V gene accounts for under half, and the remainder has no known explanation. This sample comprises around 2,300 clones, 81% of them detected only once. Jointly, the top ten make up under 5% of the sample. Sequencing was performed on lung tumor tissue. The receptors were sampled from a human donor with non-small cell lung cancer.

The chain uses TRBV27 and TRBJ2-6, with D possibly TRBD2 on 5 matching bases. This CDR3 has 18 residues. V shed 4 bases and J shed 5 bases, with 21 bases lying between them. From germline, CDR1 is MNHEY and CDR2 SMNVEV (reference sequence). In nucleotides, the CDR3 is TGTGCCAGCAGTTCTAGCATCTGGCTACAAAGTCGGGCCAACGTCCTGACTTTC. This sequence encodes CASSSSIWLQSRANVLTF. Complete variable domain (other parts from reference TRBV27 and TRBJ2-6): EAQVTQNPRYLITVTGKKLTVTCSQNMNHEYMSWYRQDPGLGLRQIYYSMNVEVTDKGDVPEGYKVSRKEKRNFPLILESPSPNQTSLYFCASSSSIWLQSRANVLTFGAGSRLTVL.

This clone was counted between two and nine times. The CDR3 DNA is TGCGCCAGCAGTACAGGGTCGGCGGATACCTACGAGCAGTACTTC. This translates into CASSTGSADTYEQYF. The J gene is TRBJ2-7, the V gene TRBV5-1; a possible D gene is TRBD1 (6 bases). V was clipped by 5 bases and J by 2 bases, with 17 bases between them. Germline CDR1 SGHRS, CDR2 YFSETQ. CDR3 length: 15 residues.

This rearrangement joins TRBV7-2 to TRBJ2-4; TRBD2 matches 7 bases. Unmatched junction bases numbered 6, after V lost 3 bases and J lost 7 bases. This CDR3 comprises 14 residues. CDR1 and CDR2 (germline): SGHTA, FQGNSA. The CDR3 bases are TGTGCCAGCAGCTTGGGGCTAGCGGTGAACATTCAGTACTTC. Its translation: CASSLGLAVNIQYF. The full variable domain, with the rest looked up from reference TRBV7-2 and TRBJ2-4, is GAGVSQSPSNKVTEKGKDVELRCDPISGHTALYWYRQSLGQGLEFLIYFQGNSAPDKSGLPSDRFSAERTGGSVSTLTIQRTQQEDSAVYLCASSLGLAVNIQYFGAGTRLSVL.

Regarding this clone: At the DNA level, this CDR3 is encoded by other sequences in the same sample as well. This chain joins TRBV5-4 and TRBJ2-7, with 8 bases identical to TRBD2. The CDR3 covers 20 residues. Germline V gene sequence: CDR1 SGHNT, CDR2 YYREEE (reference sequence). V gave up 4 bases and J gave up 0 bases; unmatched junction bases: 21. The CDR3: CASSAPGAVTSVSSSYEQYF. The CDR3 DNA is TGTGCCAGCAGCGCCCCAGGAGCTGTGACTAGCGTCTCGAGCTCCTACGAGCAGTACTTC. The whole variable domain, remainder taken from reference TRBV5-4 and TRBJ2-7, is ETGVTQSPTHLIKTRGQQVTLRCSSQSGHNTVSWYQQALGQGPQFIFQYYREEENGRGNFPPRFSGLQFPNYSSELNVNALELDDSALYLCASSAPGAVTSVSSSYEQYFGPGTRLTVT.

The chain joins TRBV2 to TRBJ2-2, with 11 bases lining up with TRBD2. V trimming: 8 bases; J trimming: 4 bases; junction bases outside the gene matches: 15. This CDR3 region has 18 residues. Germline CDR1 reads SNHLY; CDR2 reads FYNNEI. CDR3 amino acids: CASLAGGSGRARTGELFF. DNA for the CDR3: TGTGCCAGCCTCGCTGGGGGTAGCGGGAGGGCCCGCACCGGGGAGCTGTTTTTT. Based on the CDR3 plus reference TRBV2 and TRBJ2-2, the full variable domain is EPEVTQTPSHQVTQMGQEVILRCVPISNHLYFYWYRQILGQKVEFLVSFYNNEISEKSEIFDDQFSVERPDGSNFTLKIRSTKLEDSAMYFCASLAGGSGRARTGELFFGEGSRLTVL.

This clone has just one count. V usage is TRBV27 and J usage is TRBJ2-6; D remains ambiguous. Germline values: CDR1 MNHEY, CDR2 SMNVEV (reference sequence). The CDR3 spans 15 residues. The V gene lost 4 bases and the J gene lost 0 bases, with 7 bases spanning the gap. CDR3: CASSSKSSGANVLTF. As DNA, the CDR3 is TGTGCCAGCAGTTCTAAAAGCTCTGGGGCCAACGTCCTGACTTTC.